Listed below are T cell receptor beta chains from one sample, sequenced in a study of CD8 T cells in Susac syndrome. MiXCR, run by TCRdb on the immunoSEQ multiplex PCR reads, gives a single entry per CDR3 protein. The sample records hundreds of thousands of distinct CDR3 sequences, almost 97% being singletons. The material sequenced was CD4+ T cells from PBMCs. These receptors originate from a human donor with Susac syndrome. Both conserved end residues are part of each CDR3.

v_gene: TRBV5-6; CDR3aa: CASSEGIRQEPPYEQYF
v_gene: TRBV29-1; CDR3aa: CSVDAGYEQYF
v_gene: TRBV3-1; CDR3aa: CASSQDYRSQETQYF
v_gene: TRBV28; CDR3aa: CAAGALNQPQHF
v_gene: TRBV5-6; CDR3aa: CASSFGTDTQYF
v_gene: TRBV20-1; CDR3aa: CSASAGGSYEQYF
v_gene: TRBV5-1; CDR3aa: CASSPTTDGGVNF
v_gene: TRBV13; CDR3aa: CASSARTWDLGVLTF
v_gene: TRBV11-3; CDR3aa: CASSFSQGIEQFF
v_gene: TRBV29-1; CDR3aa: CSVGQGADQPQHF
v_gene: TRBV30; CDR3aa: CAWDRGQAEPEAFF
v_gene: TRBV7-2; CDR3aa: CASSLLGTAGNTIYF
v_gene: TRBV4-2; CDR3aa: CASSQGTSSYEQYF
v_gene: TRBV3-1; CDR3aa: CASSQGALADNEQFF
v_gene: TRBV7-9; CDR3aa: CASSLSPKETQYF
v_gene: TRBV3-1; CDR3aa: CASSQGVGQQAFF
v_gene: TRBV9; CDR3aa: CASSARQGIGGELFF
v_gene: TRBV7-8; CDR3aa: CASSLLAGGRNTQYF
v_gene: TRBV15; CDR3aa: CATSSLGPQVSDTQYF
v_gene: TRBV15; CDR3aa: CATSRDNLAKNIQYF
v_gene: TRBV12-3/TRBV12-4; CDR3aa: CASSLGEGRKETQYF
v_gene: TRBV20-1; CDR3aa: CSAREGTGTSGPYEQYF
v_gene: TRBV12-3/TRBV12-4; CDR3aa: CASIPSGTKKLFF
v_gene: TRBV3-1; CDR3aa: CASSQAGRDTGELFF
v_gene: TRBV20-1; CDR3aa: CSARDYGGGNYGYTF
v_gene: TRBV7-9; CDR3aa: CASSLALGGGTQYF
v_gene: TRBV20-1; CDR3aa: CSARVRLDPNEQFF
v_gene: TRBV18; CDR3aa: CASSPGRLAGGYNEQFF
v_gene: TRBV29-1; CDR3aa: CSAGDYEQFF
v_gene: TRBV14; CDR3aa: CASSHYTSGYPSTNTQYF
v_gene: TRBV29-1; CDR3aa: CSAQLRGWGTEAFF
v_gene: TRBV30; CDR3aa: CAWSLSIQETQYF
v_gene: TRBV6-6; CDR3aa: CASSPTPNEQFF
v_gene: TRBV29-1; CDR3aa: CSGLAGLEQFF
v_gene: TRBV7-6; CDR3aa: CASSLGADPSHEQYF
v_gene: TRBV3-1; CDR3aa: CASWFCRGYTF
v_gene: TRBV18; CDR3aa: CASSPRTTRGIGQTQYF
v_gene: TRBV30; CDR3aa: CAWKRETQYF
v_gene: TRBV9; CDR3aa: CASSRRPLPDYEQYF
v_gene: TRBV7-6; CDR3aa: CASSFSGQLYEQYF
v_gene: TRBV18; CDR3aa: CASSPRATESQYF
v_gene: TRBV3-1; CDR3aa: CASSQVGTRPIF
v_gene: TRBV2; CDR3aa: CASSDRWGETQYF
v_gene: TRBV5-1; CDR3aa: CASSLVGETYEQYF
v_gene: TRBV3-1; CDR3aa: CASSQARDSQF
v_gene: TRBV3-1; CDR3aa: CASSPNRILDEQFF
v_gene: TRBV9; CDR3aa: CASSVEERNYGYTF
v_gene: TRBV2; CDR3aa: CASSDQGVGAQYF
v_gene: TRBV20-1; CDR3aa: CSARGSFSNQPQHF
v_gene: TRBV27; CDR3aa: CASRAYRGGVYEQYF
v_gene: TRBV20-1; CDR3aa: CSVLDFGTSYEQYF
v_gene: TRBV29-1; CDR3aa: CSVKTSGRYEQYF
v_gene: TRBV28; CDR3aa: CATGLAGSTEAFF
v_gene: TRBV30; CDR3aa: CAWKQDSPNQPQHF
v_gene: TRBV24-1; CDR3aa: CATSAAGGLGYEQYF
v_gene: TRBV4-1; CDR3aa: CASSQAGTENEKLFF
v_gene: TRBV20-1; CDR3aa: CSAMHPLNNEQFF
v_gene: TRBV20-1; CDR3aa: CSAGGGALTEAFF
v_gene: TRBV7-9; CDR3aa: CASSFQLDGGTDTQYF